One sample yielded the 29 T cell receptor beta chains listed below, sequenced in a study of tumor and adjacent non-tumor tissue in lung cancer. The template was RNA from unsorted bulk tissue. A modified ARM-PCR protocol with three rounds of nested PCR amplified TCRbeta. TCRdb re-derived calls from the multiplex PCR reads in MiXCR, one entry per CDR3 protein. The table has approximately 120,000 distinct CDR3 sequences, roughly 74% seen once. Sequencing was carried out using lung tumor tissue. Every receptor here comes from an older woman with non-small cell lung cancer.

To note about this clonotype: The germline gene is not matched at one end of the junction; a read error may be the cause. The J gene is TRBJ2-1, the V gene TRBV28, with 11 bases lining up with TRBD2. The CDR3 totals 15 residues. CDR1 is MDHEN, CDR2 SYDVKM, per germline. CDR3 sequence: CATSSYSGGGNEQFF. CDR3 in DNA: TGTGCCACCAGTTCATATAGCGGGGGGGGCAATGAGCAGTTCTTC.

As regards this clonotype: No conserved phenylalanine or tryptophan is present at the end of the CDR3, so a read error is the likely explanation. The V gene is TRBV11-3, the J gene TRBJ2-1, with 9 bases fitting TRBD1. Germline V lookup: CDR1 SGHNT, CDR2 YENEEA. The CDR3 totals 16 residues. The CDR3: CASSNQRTGVYNEQFL. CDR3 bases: TGTGCCAGCAGCAATCAGAGGACAGGGGTTTACAATGAACAGTTCTTA.

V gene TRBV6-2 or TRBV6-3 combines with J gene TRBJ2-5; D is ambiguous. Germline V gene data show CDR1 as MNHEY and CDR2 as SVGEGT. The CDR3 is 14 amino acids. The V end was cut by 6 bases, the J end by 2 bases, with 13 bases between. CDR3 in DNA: TGTGCCAGCAGAAAAACTACCCAACAAGAGACCCAGTACTTC. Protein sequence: CASRKTTQQETQYF.

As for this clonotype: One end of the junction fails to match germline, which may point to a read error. The CDR3: CATQTGTGYVYTF. CDR3 nucleotide sequence: TGTGCTACTCAAACCGGGACAGGGTATGTCTACACCTTC. This sequence joins TRBV28 and TRBJ1-2; 9 bases align to TRBD1. This CDR3 comprises 13 residues. The germline CDR1 and CDR2 sequences are MDHEN and SYDVKM.

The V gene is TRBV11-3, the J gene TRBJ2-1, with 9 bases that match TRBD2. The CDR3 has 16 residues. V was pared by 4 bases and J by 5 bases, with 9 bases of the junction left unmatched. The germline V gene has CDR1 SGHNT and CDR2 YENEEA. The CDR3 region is CASSSGASGKNNEQFF. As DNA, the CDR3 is TGTGCCAGCAGCTCAGGGGCTAGCGGGAAGAACAATGAGCAGTTCTTC.

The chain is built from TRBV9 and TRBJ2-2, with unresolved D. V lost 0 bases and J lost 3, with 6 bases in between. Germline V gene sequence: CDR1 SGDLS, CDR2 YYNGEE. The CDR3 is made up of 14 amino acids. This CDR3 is CASSVVQDTGELFF. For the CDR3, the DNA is TGTGCCAGCAGCGTAGTCCAGGACACCGGGGAGCTGTTTTTT.

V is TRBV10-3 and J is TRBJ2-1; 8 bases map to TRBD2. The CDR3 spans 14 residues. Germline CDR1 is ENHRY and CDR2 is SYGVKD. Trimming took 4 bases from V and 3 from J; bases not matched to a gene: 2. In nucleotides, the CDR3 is TGTGCCATCAGTGTTAGCGGGGACTACAATGAGCAGTTCTTC. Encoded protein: CAISVSGDYNEQFF.

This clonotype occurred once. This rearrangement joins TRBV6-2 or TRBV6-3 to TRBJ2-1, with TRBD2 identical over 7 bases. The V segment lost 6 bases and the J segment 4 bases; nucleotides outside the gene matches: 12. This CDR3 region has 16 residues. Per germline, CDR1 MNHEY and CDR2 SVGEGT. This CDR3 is CASRRRHGLDYNEQFF. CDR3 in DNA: TGTGCCAGCAGACGGCGACATGGACTAGATTACAATGAGCAGTTCTTC.

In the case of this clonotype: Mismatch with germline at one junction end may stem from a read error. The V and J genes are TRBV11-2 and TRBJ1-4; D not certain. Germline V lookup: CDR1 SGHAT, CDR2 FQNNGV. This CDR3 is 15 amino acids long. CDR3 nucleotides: TGTGCCAGCAGTTTAGAACCTGGGATTAATGAAAAACTGATTTTT. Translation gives CASSLEPGINEKLIF.

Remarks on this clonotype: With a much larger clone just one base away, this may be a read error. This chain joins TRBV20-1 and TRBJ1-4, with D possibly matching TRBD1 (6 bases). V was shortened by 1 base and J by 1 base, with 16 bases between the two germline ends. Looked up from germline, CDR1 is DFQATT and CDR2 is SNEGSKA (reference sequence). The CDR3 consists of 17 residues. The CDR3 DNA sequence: TGCAGTGCTAGAGTACCAGGGGACGGTTTAACTAATGAAAAACTGTTTTTT. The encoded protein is CSARVPGDGLTNEKLFF.

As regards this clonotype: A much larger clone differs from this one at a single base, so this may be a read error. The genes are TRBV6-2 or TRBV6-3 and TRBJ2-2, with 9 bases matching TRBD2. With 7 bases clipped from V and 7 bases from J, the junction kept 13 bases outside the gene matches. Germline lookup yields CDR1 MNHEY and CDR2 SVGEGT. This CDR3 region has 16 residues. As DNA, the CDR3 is TGTGCCAGCACCCAACATAGCGGGAGACTTATCGGGGAGCTGTTTTTT. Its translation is CASTQHSGRLIGELFF.

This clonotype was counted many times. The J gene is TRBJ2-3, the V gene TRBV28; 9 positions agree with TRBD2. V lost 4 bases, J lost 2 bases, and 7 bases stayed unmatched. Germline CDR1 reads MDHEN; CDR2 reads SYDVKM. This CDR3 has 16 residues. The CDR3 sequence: CASSSAGGRHTDTQYF. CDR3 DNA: TGTGCCAGCAGTTCAGCGGGGGGCAGGCACACAGATACGCAGTATTTT.

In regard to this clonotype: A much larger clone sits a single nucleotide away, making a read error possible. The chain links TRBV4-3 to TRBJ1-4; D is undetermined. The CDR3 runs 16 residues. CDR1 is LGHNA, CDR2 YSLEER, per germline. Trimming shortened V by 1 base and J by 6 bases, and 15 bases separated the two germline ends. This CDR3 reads CASSQGIGLPDEKLFF. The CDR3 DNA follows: TGCGCCAGCAGCCAAGGGATAGGGCTCCCCGATGAAAAACTGTTTTTT.

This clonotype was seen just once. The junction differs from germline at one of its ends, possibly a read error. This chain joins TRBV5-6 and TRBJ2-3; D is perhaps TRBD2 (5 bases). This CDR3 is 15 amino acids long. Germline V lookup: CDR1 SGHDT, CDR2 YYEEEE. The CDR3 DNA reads TGTGCCAGCAGCTGGGCATTTTCTAGCACAGATACGCAATATTTT. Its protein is CASSWAFSSTDTQYF.

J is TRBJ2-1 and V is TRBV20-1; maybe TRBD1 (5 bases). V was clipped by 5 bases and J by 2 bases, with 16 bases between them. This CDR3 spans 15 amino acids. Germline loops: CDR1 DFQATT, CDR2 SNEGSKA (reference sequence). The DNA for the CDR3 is TGCAGTGCTGAAGTAGCCTGGGGCACCTACAATGAGCAGTTCTTC. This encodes CSAEVAWGTYNEQFF.

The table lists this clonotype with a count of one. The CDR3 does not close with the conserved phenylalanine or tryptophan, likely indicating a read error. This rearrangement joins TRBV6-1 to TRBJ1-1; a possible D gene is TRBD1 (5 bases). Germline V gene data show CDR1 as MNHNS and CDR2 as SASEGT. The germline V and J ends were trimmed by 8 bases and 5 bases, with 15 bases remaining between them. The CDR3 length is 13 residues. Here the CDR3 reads CASQTDSGTEAFL. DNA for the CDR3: TGTGCCAGCCAAACAGACAGTGGAACTGAAGCTTTCCTT.

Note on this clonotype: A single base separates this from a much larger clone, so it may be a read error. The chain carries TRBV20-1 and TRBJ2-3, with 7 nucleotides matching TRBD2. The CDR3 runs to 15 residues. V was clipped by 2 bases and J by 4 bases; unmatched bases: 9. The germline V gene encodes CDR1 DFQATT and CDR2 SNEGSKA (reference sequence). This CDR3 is CSARMGLTGADTQYF. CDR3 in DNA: TGCAGTGCTAGAATGGGACTAACGGGAGCAGATACGCAGTATTTT.

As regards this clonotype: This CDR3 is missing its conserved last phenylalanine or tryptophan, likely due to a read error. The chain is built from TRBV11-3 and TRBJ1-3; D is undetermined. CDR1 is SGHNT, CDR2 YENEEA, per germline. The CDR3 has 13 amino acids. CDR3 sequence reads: CATREDSGNTIYL. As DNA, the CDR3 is TGTGCCACCCGGGAGGATTCTGGAAATACCATATATCTT.

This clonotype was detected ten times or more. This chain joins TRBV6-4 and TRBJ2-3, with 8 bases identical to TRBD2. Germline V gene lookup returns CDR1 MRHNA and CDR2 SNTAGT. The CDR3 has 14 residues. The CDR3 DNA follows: TGTGCAACCTCACGGGAGGGTAGCGCAGATACGCAGTATTTT. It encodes CATSREGSADTQYF.

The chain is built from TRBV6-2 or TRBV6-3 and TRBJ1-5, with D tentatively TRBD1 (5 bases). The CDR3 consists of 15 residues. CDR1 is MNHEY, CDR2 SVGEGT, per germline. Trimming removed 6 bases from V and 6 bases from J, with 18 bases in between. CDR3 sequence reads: CASRTRGFNIQPQHF. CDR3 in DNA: TGTGCCAGCAGAACACGGGGGTTCAACATTCAGCCCCAGCATTTT.

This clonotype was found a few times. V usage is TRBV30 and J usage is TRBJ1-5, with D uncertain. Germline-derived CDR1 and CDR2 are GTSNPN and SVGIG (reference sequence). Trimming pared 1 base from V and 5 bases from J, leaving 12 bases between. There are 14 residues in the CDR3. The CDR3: CAWSEFRLDQPQHF. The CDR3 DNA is TGTGCCTGGAGTGAGTTTCGACTCGATCAGCCCCAGCATTTT.

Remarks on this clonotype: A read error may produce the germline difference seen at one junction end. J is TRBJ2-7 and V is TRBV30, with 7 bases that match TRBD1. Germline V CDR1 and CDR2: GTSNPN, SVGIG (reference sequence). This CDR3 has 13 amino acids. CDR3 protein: CAWSRDSPYKQYF. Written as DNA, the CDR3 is TGTGCCTGGAGCAGGGACAGCCCCTACAAGCAGTACTTC.

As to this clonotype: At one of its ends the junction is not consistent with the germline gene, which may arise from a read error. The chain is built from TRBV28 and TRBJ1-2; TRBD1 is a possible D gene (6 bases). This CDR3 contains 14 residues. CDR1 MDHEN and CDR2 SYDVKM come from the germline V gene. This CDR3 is CASSLPDSGYGYSF. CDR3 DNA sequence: TGTGCCAGCAGTTTACCGGACAGTGGCTATGGCTACAGCTTC.

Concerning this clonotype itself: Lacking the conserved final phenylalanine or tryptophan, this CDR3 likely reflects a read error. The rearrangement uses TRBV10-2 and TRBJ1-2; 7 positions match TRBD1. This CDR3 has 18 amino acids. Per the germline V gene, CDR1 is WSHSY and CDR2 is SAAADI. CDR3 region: CASSESVRGQYLNYGYTI. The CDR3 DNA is TGCGCTAGCAGTGAGTCCGTGAGGGGGCAATACCTAAACTATGGCTACACCATC.

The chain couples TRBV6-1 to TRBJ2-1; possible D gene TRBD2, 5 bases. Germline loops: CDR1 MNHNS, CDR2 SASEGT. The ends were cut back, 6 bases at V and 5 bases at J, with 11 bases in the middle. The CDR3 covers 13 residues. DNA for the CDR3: TGTGCCAGCAGACCTGGACTGAACAATGAGCAGTTCTTC. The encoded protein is CASRPGLNNEQFF.

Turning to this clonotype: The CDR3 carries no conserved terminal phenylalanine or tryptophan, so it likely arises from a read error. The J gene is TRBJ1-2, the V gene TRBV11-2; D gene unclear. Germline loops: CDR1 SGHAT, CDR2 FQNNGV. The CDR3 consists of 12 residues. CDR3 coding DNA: TGTGTCAGCAGCCCTTGGGGAGGGGGCTACACCTTA. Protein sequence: CVSSPWGGGYTL.

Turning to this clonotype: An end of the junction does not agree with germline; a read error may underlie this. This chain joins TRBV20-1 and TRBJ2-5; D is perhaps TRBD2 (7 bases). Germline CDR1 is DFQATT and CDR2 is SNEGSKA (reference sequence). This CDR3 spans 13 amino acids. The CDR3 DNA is TGCTTTGGGGAGGGGGGCCGTGGAGAGACTCAGTACTTC. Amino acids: CFGEGGRGETQYF.

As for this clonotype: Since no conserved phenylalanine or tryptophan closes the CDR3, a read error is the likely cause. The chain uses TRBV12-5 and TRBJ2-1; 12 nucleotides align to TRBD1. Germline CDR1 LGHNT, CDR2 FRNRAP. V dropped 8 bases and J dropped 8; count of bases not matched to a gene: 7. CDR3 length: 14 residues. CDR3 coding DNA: TGTGCTAGTACCCGGGACAGGGGGCGAGATGAGCAGTTCTCC. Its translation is CASTRDRGRDEQFS.

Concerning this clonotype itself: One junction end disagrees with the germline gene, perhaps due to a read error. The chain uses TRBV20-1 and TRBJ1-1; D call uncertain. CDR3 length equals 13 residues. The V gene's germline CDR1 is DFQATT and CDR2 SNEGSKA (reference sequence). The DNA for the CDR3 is TGCAGCGCTAGCTTACCTCGAAGCACTGAAGCTTTCTTT. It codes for CSASLPRSTEAFF.